The rows below give T cell receptor beta chains drawn from one sample of a study of regulatory T cells in long-lasting Graves disease. TCRdb reprocessed the multiplex PCR reads with MiXCR, giving one entry per CDR3 protein. The sample gives 700,000 or so distinct CDR3 sequences, roughly 30% of which show up once; about two fifths is in the top ten. The material sequenced was peripheral blood mononuclear cells (PBMCs), taken when the disease was refractory, from a patient treated with antithyroid drugs. These receptors were obtained from a female donor with Graves disease. The CDR3 runs from the conserved cysteine through the conserved F or W. The D gene is left open where the match is weak. The size of a clone is reported for some rows only, either as once, few or many, or as a class for expanded clones.

v_gene	j_gene	d_gene	abundance	CDR3aa	CDR3nt
TRBV6-2/TRBV6-3	TRBJ1-1	NA	once	CASSSLGSYTEAFF	TGTGCCAGCAGTTCCCTCGGCAGTTACACTGAAGCTTTCTTT
TRBV7-9	TRBJ1-1	NA	NA	CASSLAIQGSEAFF	TGTGCCAGCAGCTTAGCCATACAGGGAAGTGAGGCTTTCTTT
TRBV6-1	TRBJ1-2	TRBD1	few	CASRNPGQGAYGYTF	TGTGCCAGCAGAAACCCGGGACAGGGGGCTTATGGCTACACCTTC
TRBV20-1	TRBJ1-2	NA	NA	CSASRGWNYGYTF	TGCAGTGCTAGTAGGGGATGGAACTATGGCTACACCTTC
TRBV20-1	TRBJ1-1	NA	few	CSASRTVNTEAFF	TGCAGTGCTAGTAGGACGGTGAACACTGAAGCTTTCTTT
TRBV19	TRBJ1-2	NA	NA	CASSGPGPNYGYTF	TGTGCCAGTAGTGGCCCGGGACCTAACTATGGCTACACCTTC
TRBV12-3/TRBV12-4	TRBJ1-4	NA	NA	CASSLQGSGEKLFF	TGTGCCAGCAGTTTACAAGGGAGTGGCGAAAAACTGTTTTTT
TRBV5-5	TRBJ2-5	TRBD1	NA	CASSSVETGRETQYF	TGTGCCAGCAGCTCGGTGGAGACAGGGAGAGAGACCCAGTACTTC
TRBV15	TRBJ1-2	TRBD1	NA	CATSMTGANYGYTF	TGTGCCACCAGTATGACAGGGGCTAACTATGGCTACACCTTC
TRBV11-2	TRBJ1-1	TRBD1	NA	CASSPPGQGSAFF	TGTGCCAGCAGCCCCCCGGGACAGGGATCAGCTTTCTTT
TRBV12-3/TRBV12-4	TRBJ1-2	NA	many	CASRQSLGGYGYTF	TGTGCCAGCAGGCAATCTTTAGGGGGCTATGGCTACACCTTC
TRBV5-1	TRBJ2-7	TRBD1	NA	CASSPWTGAGNEQYF	TGCGCCAGCAGCCCCTGGACAGGGGCAGGGAACGAGCAGTACTTC
TRBV27	TRBJ1-5	TRBD1	NA	CASSLGTGGIQPQHF	TGTGCCAGCAGTTTAGGGACAGGGGGGATTCAGCCCCAGCATTTT
TRBV27	TRBJ2-7	TRBD1	NA	CASSPQGATYPYEQYF	TGTGCCAGCAGTCCGCAGGGGGCCACTTACCCCTACGAGCAGTACTTC
TRBV7-9	TRBJ2-7	TRBD2	NA	CASSLRAGGPGEQYF	TGTGCCAGCAGCTTAAGAGCGGGAGGCCCGGGGGAGCAGTACTTC
TRBV19	TRBJ1-1	NA	NA	CASSKQDFVNTEAFF	TGTGCCAGTAGTAAGCAGGACTTCGTGAACACTGAAGCTTTCTTT
TRBV6-1	TRBJ1-5	TRBD1	NA	CASSEAGGTNQPQHF	TGTGCCAGCAGTGAGGCAGGGGGAACCAATCAGCCCCAGCATTTT
TRBV20-1	TRBJ1-2	NA	once	CSASTGRHGYTF	TGCAGTGCTAGTACTGGGAGGCATGGCTACACCTTC